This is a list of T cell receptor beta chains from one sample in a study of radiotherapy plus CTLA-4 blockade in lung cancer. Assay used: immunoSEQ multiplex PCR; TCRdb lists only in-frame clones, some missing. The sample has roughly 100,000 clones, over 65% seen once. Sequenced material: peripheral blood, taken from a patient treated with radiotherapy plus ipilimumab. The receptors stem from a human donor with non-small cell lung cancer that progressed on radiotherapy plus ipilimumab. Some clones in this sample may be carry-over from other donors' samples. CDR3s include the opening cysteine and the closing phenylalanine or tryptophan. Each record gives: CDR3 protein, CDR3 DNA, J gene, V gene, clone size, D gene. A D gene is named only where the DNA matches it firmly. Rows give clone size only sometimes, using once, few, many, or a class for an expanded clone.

CDR3 protein: CASSLYGTGWSGANVLTF
CDR3 DNA: TGTGCCAGCAGTTTATACGGGACAGGGTGGTCTGGGGCCAACGTCCTGACTTTC
J gene: TRBJ2-6
V gene: TRBV28
clone size: .
D gene: TRBD1

CDR3 protein: CASDRVNEQYF
CDR3 DNA: TGTGCCAGCGACAGGGTCAACGAGCAGTACTTC
J gene: TRBJ2-7
V gene: TRBV7-9
clone size: .
D gene: TRBD1

CDR3 protein: CASSPHLDRVYGYTF
CDR3 DNA: TGCGCCAGCAGCCCCCACCTAGACAGGGTATATGGCTACACCTTC
J gene: TRBJ1-2
V gene: TRBV4-1
clone size: few
D gene: TRBD1

CDR3 protein: CASSDWTQHF
CDR3 DNA: TGTGCCAGCAGTGATTGGACCCAGCATTTT
J gene: TRBJ1-5
V gene: TRBV6-4
clone size: .
D gene: .

CDR3 protein: CASSVYGQGEETQYF
CDR3 DNA: TGTGCCAGCAGTGTGTACGGGCAGGGTGAAGAGACCCAGTACTTC
J gene: TRBJ2-5
V gene: TRBV6-1
clone size: .
D gene: .

CDR3 protein: CASSSQRGAGDTQYF
CDR3 DNA: TGTGCCAGCAGTTCGCAGCGGGGGGCCGGAGATACGCAGTATTTT
J gene: TRBJ2-3
V gene: TRBV27
clone size: .
D gene: TRBD2

CDR3 protein: CASSYDGKYGYTF
CDR3 DNA: TGTGCCAGCAGCTACGACGGAAAATATGGCTACACCTTC
J gene: TRBJ1-2
V gene: TRBV7-3
clone size: .
D gene: .

CDR3 protein: CASRDRGLGDGYTF
CDR3 DNA: TGTGCCAGCAGAGACAGGGGATTAGGGGATGGCTACACCTTC
J gene: TRBJ1-2
V gene: TRBV6-5
clone size: .
D gene: TRBD1

CDR3 protein: CASSYTVRDSPLHF
CDR3 DNA: TGTGCCAGCAGTTACACCGTACGTGATTCACCCCTCCACTTT
J gene: TRBJ1-6
V gene: TRBV6-6
clone size: few
D gene: .

CDR3 protein: CASSAGGGAANEQFF
CDR3 DNA: TGTGCCAGCAGCGCAGGTGGGGGCGCCGCCAATGAGCAGTTCTTC
J gene: TRBJ2-1
V gene: TRBV9
clone size: .
D gene: .

CDR3 protein: CASSYTGGAGYGYTF
CDR3 DNA: TGTGCCAGCAGTTATACAGGGGGCGCGGGCTATGGCTACACCTTC
J gene: TRBJ1-2
V gene: TRBV6-6
clone size: .
D gene: TRBD1

CDR3 protein: CASGPIGQPQHF
CDR3 DNA: TGTGCTAGTGGCCCAATTGGGCAGCCCCAGCATTTT
J gene: TRBJ1-5
V gene: TRBV12-5
clone size: .
D gene: .

CDR3 protein: CASSLSQGPQHF
CDR3 DNA: TGTGCCAGCAGCTTATCCCAAGGGCCCCAGCATTTT
J gene: TRBJ1-5
V gene: TRBV7-9
clone size: .
D gene: .

CDR3 protein: CASSLAGGQGNIQYF
CDR3 DNA: TGTGCCAGCAGCTTAGCGGGAGGACAGGGAAACATTCAGTACTTC
J gene: TRBJ2-4
V gene: TRBV7-2
clone size: once
D gene: TRBD1

CDR3 protein: CASSDLAGGTSTDTQYF
CDR3 DNA: TGTGCCAGCAGTGATCTAGCGGGGGGGACTAGCACAGATACGCAGTATTTT
J gene: TRBJ2-3
V gene: TRBV2
clone size: .
D gene: TRBD2

CDR3 protein: CASSPDFVNEQFF
CDR3 DNA: TGTGCCAGCTCACCAGACTTTGTCAATGAGCAGTTCTTC
J gene: TRBJ2-1
V gene: TRBV18
clone size: once
D gene: .

CDR3 protein: CASSFGQAAGYTF
CDR3 DNA: TGCGCCAGCAGCTTCGGACAGGCAGCGGGCTACACCTTC
J gene: TRBJ1-2
V gene: TRBV5-1
clone size: .
D gene: TRBD1

CDR3 protein: CASSREGGQISGNTIYF
CDR3 DNA: TGTGCCAGCAGCCGCGAAGGAGGACAAATCTCTGGAAACACCATATATTTT
J gene: TRBJ1-3
V gene: TRBV7-6
clone size: few
D gene: .

CDR3 protein: CASSQPGTANTEAFF
CDR3 DNA: TGCGCCAGCAGCCAGCCAGGGACAGCGAACACTGAAGCTTTCTTT
J gene: TRBJ1-1
V gene: TRBV4-1
clone size: .
D gene: TRBD1

CDR3 protein: CASSLALGRKEKLFF
CDR3 DNA: TGCGCCAGCAGCTTGGCCTTGGGCCGCAAGGAAAAACTGTTTTTT
J gene: TRBJ1-4
V gene: TRBV5-1
clone size: medium-sized
D gene: .

CDR3 protein: CAIREGQKSEQYF
CDR3 DNA: TGTGCCATCAGAGAAGGACAGAAAAGCGAGCAGTACTTC
J gene: TRBJ2-7
V gene: TRBV10-3
clone size: few
D gene: .

CDR3 protein: CASSVGRVQGAFF
CDR3 DNA: TGTGCCAGCAGCGTGGGCAGGGTTCAGGGAGCTTTCTTT
J gene: TRBJ1-1
V gene: TRBV28
clone size: .
D gene: .

CDR3 protein: CASSPTGFHEQYF
CDR3 DNA: TGTGCCAGCAGCCCGACAGGGTTCCACGAGCAGTACTTC
J gene: TRBJ2-7
V gene: TRBV27
clone size: .
D gene: TRBD1

CDR3 protein: CASSIVGGQAYEQYF
CDR3 DNA: TGTGCCAGTAGTATAGTCGGGGGACAAGCCTACGAGCAGTACTTC
J gene: TRBJ2-7
V gene: TRBV19
clone size: .
D gene: .

CDR3 protein: CASSPYLNQPQHF
CDR3 DNA: TGTGCCAGCAGCCCGTATCTAAATCAGCCCCAGCATTTT
J gene: TRBJ1-5
V gene: TRBV4-2
clone size: .
D gene: .

CDR3 protein: CASRRQGGNTEAFF
CDR3 DNA: TGTGCCAGCAGACGACAGGGTGGGAACACTGAAGCTTTCTTT
J gene: TRBJ1-1
V gene: TRBV6-5
clone size: .
D gene: TRBD1

CDR3 protein: CASSYEGTSNTGELFF
CDR3 DNA: TGTGCCAGCAGTTACGAGGGGACATCGAACACCGGGGAGCTGTTTTTT
J gene: TRBJ2-2
V gene: TRBV6-5
clone size: .
D gene: .

CDR3 protein: CASSESIGPAAYNEQFF
CDR3 DNA: TGCGCCAGCAGTGAGTCGATAGGCCCAGCGGCCTACAATGAGCAGTTCTTC
J gene: TRBJ2-1
V gene: TRBV10-1
clone size: .
D gene: .

CDR3 protein: CASSRGNTGELFF
CDR3 DNA: TGTGCCAGCTCTAGGGGGAACACCGGGGAGCTGTTTTTT
J gene: TRBJ2-2
V gene: TRBV18
clone size: .
D gene: .

CDR3 protein: CASSGRKSSYNSPLHF
CDR3 DNA: TGTGCCAGCAGCGGACGGAAGAGCTCCTATAATTCACCCCTCCACTTT
J gene: TRBJ1-6
V gene: TRBV2
clone size: .
D gene: .

CDR3 protein: CASSLYRSGEKLFF
CDR3 DNA: TGTGCCAGCAGCTTATACCGGTCTGGTGAAAAACTGTTTTTT
J gene: TRBJ1-4
V gene: TRBV7-2
clone size: .
D gene: .

CDR3 protein: CASSSGRSSYEQYF
CDR3 DNA: TGCGCCAGCAGCTCCGGACGTAGCTCCTACGAGCAGTACTTC
J gene: TRBJ2-7
V gene: TRBV5-1
clone size: once
D gene: .

CDR3 protein: CASSLDRTASRGYTF
CDR3 DNA: TGTGCCAGCAGCTTAGACCGTACAGCGTCCCGTGGCTACACCTTC
J gene: TRBJ1-2
V gene: TRBV7-2
clone size: .
D gene: .

CDR3 protein: CASSVTGGRYNEQFF
CDR3 DNA: TGTGCCAGCAGTGTGACAGGGGGCCGGTACAATGAGCAGTTCTTC
J gene: TRBJ2-1
V gene: TRBV2
clone size: .
D gene: TRBD1

CDR3 protein: CASSLVPNNRVAAFF
CDR3 DNA: TGTGCCAGCAGCTTAGTCCCGAACAACAGGGTAGCGGCTTTCTTT
J gene: TRBJ1-1
V gene: TRBV7-2
clone size: .
D gene: .

CDR3 protein: CASSLELASDTQYF
CDR3 DNA: TGTGCCAGCAGCTTGGAGCTAGCTTCAGATACGCAGTATTTT
J gene: TRBJ2-3
V gene: TRBV11-3
clone size: .
D gene: .

CDR3 protein: CASSVLGQGPYNEQFF
CDR3 DNA: TGTGCCAGCAGTGTCCTTGGACAGGGGCCCTACAATGAGCAGTTCTTC
J gene: TRBJ2-1
V gene: TRBV2
clone size: .
D gene: TRBD1

CDR3 protein: CASSLGQARETQYF
CDR3 DNA: TGTGCCAGCAGCTTAGGTCAGGCCCGAGAGACCCAGTACTTC
J gene: TRBJ2-5
V gene: TRBV7-8
clone size: .
D gene: .

CDR3 protein: CASSAIFFGQAKFYTF
CDR3 DNA: TGTGCCAGCAGTGCTATATTTTTCGGGCAGGCCAAATTCTACACCTTC
J gene: TRBJ1-2
V gene: TRBV6-1
clone size: .
D gene: .

CDR3 protein: CASSYGPNSYEQYF
CDR3 DNA: TGTGCCAGCAGTTACGGTCCTAACTCCTACGAGCAGTACTTC
J gene: TRBJ2-7
V gene: TRBV6-5
clone size: .
D gene: .